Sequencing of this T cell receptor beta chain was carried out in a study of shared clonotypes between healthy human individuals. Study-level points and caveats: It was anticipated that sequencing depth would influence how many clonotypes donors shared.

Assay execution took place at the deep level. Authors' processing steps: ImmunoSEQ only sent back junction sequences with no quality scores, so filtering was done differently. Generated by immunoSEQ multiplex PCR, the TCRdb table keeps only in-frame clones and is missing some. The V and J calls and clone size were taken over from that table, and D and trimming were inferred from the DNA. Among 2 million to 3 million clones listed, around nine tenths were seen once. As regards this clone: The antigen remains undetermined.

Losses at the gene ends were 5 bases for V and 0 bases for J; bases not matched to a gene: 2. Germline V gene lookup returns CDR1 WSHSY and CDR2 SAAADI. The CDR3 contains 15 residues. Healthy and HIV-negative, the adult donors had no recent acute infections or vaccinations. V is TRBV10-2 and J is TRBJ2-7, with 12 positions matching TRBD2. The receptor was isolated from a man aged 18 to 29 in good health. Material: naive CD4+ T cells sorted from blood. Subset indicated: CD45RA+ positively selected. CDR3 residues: CASSRTSGTSYEQYF. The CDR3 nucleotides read TGCGCCAGCAGTAGGACTAGCGGGACCTCCTACGAGCAGTACTTC.